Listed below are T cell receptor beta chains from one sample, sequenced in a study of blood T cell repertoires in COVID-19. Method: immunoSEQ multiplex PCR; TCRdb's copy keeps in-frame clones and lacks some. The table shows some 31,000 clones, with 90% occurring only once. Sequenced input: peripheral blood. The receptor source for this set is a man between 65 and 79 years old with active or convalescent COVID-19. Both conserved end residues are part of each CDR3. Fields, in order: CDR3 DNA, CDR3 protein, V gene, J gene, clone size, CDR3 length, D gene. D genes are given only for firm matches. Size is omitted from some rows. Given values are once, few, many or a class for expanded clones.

TGTGCCAGCTCACCCTTTGCCGGGGGAGGAGAGACCCAGTACTTC	CASSPFAGGGETQYF	TRBV18	TRBJ2-5	-	15	-
TGTGCCAGCAGTTTGCTCCAGGGAGGTGCAGATACGCAGTATTTT	CASSLLQGGADTQYF	TRBV28	TRBJ2-3	few	15	-
TGTGCCAGCAGTGTCCTACCTCCAGGGGGCACTGAAGCTTTCTTT	CASSVLPPGGTEAFF	TRBV27	TRBJ1-1	-	15	TRBD1
TGTGCCAGCGGGGTGGGGGCCACTGAAGCTTTCTTT	CASGVGATEAFF	TRBV28	TRBJ1-1	-	12	-
TGCGCCATCACGACAGGGGAGACTGAAAAACTGTTTTTT	CAITTGETEKLFF	TRBV5-1	TRBJ1-4	-	13	TRBD1
TGTGCCAGTAGTACATGGAGTTCCGGTGAAGCTTTCTTT	CASSTWSSGEAFF	TRBV19	TRBJ1-1	-	13	-
TGCGCCAGCAGATGGGACAGCGTTGGAACTGAAGCTTTCTTT	CASRWDSVGTEAFF	TRBV5-1	TRBJ1-1	-	14	TRBD1
TGTGCCAGCAGTTACGGTACAGGGAGTAAATATGGCTACACCTTC	CASSYGTGSKYGYTF	TRBV6-5	TRBJ1-2	-	15	-
TGTGCCAGCAGCCCCGGAGGGTTGTATTCACCCCTCCACTTT	CASSPGGLYSPLHF	TRBV6-5	TRBJ1-6	-	14	-
TGTGCCAGCAGTTTCGGGTGGGTAGGCTACACCTTC	CASSFGWVGYTF	TRBV12-3/TRBV12-4	TRBJ1-2	-	12	-
TGCGCCAGCAGCCAAGGAGACAGGGCGTACGAGCAGTACTTC	CASSQGDRAYEQYF	TRBV4-1	TRBJ2-7	-	14	TRBD1